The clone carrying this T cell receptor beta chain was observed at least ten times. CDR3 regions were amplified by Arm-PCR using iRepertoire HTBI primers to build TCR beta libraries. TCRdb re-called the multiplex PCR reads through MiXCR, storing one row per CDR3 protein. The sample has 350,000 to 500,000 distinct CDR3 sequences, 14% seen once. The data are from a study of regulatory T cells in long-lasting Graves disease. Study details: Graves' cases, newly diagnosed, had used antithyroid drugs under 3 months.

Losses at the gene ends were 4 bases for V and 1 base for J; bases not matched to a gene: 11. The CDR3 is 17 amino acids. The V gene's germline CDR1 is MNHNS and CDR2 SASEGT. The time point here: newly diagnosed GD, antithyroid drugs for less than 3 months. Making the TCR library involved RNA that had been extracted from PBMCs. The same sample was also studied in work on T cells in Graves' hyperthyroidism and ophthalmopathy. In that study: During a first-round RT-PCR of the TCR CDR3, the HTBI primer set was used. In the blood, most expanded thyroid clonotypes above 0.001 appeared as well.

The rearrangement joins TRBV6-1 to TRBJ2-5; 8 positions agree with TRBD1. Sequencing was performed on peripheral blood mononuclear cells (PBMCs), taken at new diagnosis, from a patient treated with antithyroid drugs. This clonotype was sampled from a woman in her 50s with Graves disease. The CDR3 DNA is TGTGCCAGCAGTGGGGTTGACAGGGGTACCGGCCAAGAGACCCAGTACTTC. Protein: CASSGVDRGTGQETQYF.